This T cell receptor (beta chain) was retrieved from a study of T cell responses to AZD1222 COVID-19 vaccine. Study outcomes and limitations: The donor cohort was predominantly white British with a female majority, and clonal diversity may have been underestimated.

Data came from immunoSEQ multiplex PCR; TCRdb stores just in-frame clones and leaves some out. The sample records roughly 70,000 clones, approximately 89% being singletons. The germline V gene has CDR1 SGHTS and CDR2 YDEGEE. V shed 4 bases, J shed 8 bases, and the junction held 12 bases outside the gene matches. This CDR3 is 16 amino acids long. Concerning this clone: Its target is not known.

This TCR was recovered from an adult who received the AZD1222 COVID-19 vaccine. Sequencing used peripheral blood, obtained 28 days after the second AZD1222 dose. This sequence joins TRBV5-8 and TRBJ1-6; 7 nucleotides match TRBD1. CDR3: CASSATGALTDSPLHF. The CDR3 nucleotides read TGTGCCAGCAGCGCCACAGGGGCCCTAACAGATTCACCCCTCCACTTT.